This section outlines one T cell receptor (beta chain) sequence together with its context. These data come from a study of cytomegalovirus exposure and HLA in healthy donors. Use of 60 Vbeta and 13 Jbeta primers characterized the PCR. Assay: immunoSEQ multiplex PCR; the TCRdb copy retains only in-frame clones and omits some. This table has about 130,000 clones, 80% to 90% appearing once. CDR1 LNHDA and CDR2 SQIVND come from the germline V gene (reference sequence). Trimming took 6 bases from V and 9 from J; bases not matched to a gene: 10. The CDR3 is 14 amino acids. Sample: PBMCs. This TCR was recovered from a woman aged 40 to 50 in good health and CMV-seropositive. This chain links TRBV19 with TRBJ1-2, with 10 bases fitting TRBD1. CDR3 region: CASRSAPDRGSYTF. CDR3 nucleotide sequence: TGTGCCAGTAGATCCGCCCCGGACAGGGGGAGCTACACCTTC.